A selection of T cell receptor beta chains follows, all from one sample in a study of blood T cell repertoires in COVID-19. Here immunoSEQ multiplex PCR was the method, and the copy in TCRdb shows in-frame clones only, minus some. This table has fewer than 250,000 clones, roughly 86% appearing once. Sequenced: peripheral blood. These TCRs come from a woman aged 40 to 50 with acute or convalescent COVID-19. The CDR3 runs from the conserved cysteine through the conserved F or W. Fields, in order: J gene, D gene, CDR3 length, clone size, V gene, CDR3 protein, CDR3 DNA. The D gene is left open where the match is weak. The size of a clone is reported for some rows only, either as once, few or many, or as a class for expanded clones.

>TRBJ2-3|TRBD2|18|.|TRBV6-2/TRBV6-3
CASSYQAGGASESDTQYF
TGTGCCAGCAGTTACCAAGCGGGAGGAGCTTCGGAGTCAGATACGCAGTATTTT
>TRBJ2-7|TRBD2|16|.|TRBV5-1
CASSGTSGLSSYEQYF
TGCGCCAGCAGCGGGACTAGCGGACTTAGCTCCTACGAGCAGTACTTC
>TRBJ2-7|.|13|.|TRBV7-9
CASSLPSAYEQYF
TGTGCCAGCAGCTTACCTAGCGCCTACGAGCAGTACTTC
>TRBJ2-7|.|14|once|TRBV29-1
CSVEDRAGSYEQYF
TGCAGCGTTGAAGATCGGGCAGGGTCCTACGAGCAGTACTTC
>TRBJ2-1|.|14|.|TRBV6-5
CASQQLGVGGEQFF
TGTGCCAGCCAACAGCTAGGGGTTGGGGGGGAGCAGTTCTTC
>TRBJ1-4|.|13|few|TRBV30
CAWSDSINEKLFF
TGTGCCTGGTCGGACAGTATTAATGAAAAACTGTTTTTT
>TRBJ2-5|.|17|.|TRBV3-1/TRBV3-2
CASSQPTFGGEGETQYF
TGTGCCAGCAGCCAACCAACCTTTGGGGGCGAGGGTGAGACCCAGTACTTC
>TRBJ2-7|TRBD2|13|few|TRBV10-3
CATGVGGPYEQYF
TGTGCCACCGGCGTGGGAGGGCCCTACGAGCAGTACTTC
>TRBJ1-6|.|13|.|TRBV14
CASSQLANSPLHF
TGTGCCAGCAGCCAATTAGCTAATTCACCCCTCCACTTT
>TRBJ2-2|TRBD2|13|.|TRBV14
CASRRGGTGELFF
TGTGCCAGCAGACGGGGGGGCACCGGGGAGCTGTTTTTT
>TRBJ1-2|.|14|.|TRBV9
CASSPTPGNYGYTF
TGTGCCAGCAGCCCCACCCCGGGGAACTATGGCTACACCTTC
>TRBJ2-7|TRBD2|16|.|TRBV7-9
CASSPGLASRHYEQYF
TGTGCCAGCAGCCCCGGACTAGCTTCGAGACACTACGAGCAGTACTTC
>TRBJ2-7|TRBD2|15|few|TRBV4-3
CASSLYSGTFYEQYF
TGCGCCAGCAGCCTTTATAGCGGGACGTTCTACGAGCAGTACTTC
>TRBJ1-4|.|15|few|TRBV5-3
CARSLPEYPGFWRPF
TGTGCCAGAAGCTTGCCAGAATACCCCGGGTTTTGGCGGCCTTTT
>TRBJ2-1|TRBD1|13|.|TRBV6-2/TRBV6-3
CASSLGQGHEQFF
TGTGCCAGCAGTCTGGGACAGGGCCATGAGCAGTTCTTC
>TRBJ2-7|.|13|many|TRBV7-8
CASSSFLRDEQYF
TGTGCCAGCAGCTCATTCCTCAGGGACGAGCAGTACTTC
>TRBJ1-6|.|15|.|TRBV10-3
CAISEAGNHNSPLHF
TGTGCCATCAGTGAGGCGGGCAACCATAATTCACCCCTCCACTTT
>TRBJ2-1|TRBD2|17|.|TRBV30
CAWSKIRTSGSYNEQFF
TGTGCCTGGAGTAAAATCCGGACTAGCGGGAGTTACAATGAGCAGTTCTTC
>TRBJ2-1|TRBD2|16|.|TRBV5-1
CASSKTGGGAYNEQFF
TGCGCCAGCAGCAAGACTGGGGGAGGGGCCTACAATGAGCAGTTCTTC
>TRBJ2-1|TRBD1|14|.|TRBV25-1
CASRKRTGQAEQFF
TGTGCCAGCCGGAAAAGGACAGGGCAGGCTGAGCAGTTCTTC
>TRBJ2-1|TRBD2|14|few|TRBV10-1
CASSVSSGGNEQFF
TGCGCCAGCAGTGTGAGTAGCGGGGGAAATGAGCAGTTCTTC
>TRBJ2-5|.|13|.|TRBV4-3
CASSQAGGETQYF
TGCGCCAGCAGCCAAGCCGGCGGGGAGACCCAGTACTTC
>TRBJ2-7|.|11|.|TRBV5-1
CASSPGVEQYF
TGCGCCAGCAGCCCAGGGGTCGAGCAGTACTTC
>TRBJ2-1|TRBD2|16|.|TRBV9
CASSPRQRGYYNEQFF
TGTGCCAGCAGCCCCCGACAGCGGGGGTATTACAATGAGCAGTTCTTC
>TRBJ2-7|.|15|.|TRBV4-3
CASSQEKGFAYEQYF
TGCGCCAGCAGCCAAGAGAAGGGGTTCGCCTACGAGCAGTACTTC
>TRBJ2-1|TRBD2|17|.|TRBV7-8
CASKVLAGGPIYNEQFF
TGTGCCAGCAAGGTACTAGCGGGGGGGCCCATCTACAATGAGCAGTTCTTC
>TRBJ1-2|TRBD1|15|.|TRBV3-1/TRBV3-2
CASSQPGGQGSGYTF
TGTGCCAGCAGCCAGCCCGGGGGACAGGGGTCTGGCTACACCTTC
>TRBJ2-7|.|12|once|TRBV6-5
CASSTTGYEAYF
TGTGCCAGCAGTACGACCGGGTACGAGGCGTACTTC
>TRBJ1-5|TRBD1|16|.|TRBV19
CASKAQTGNPYQPQHF
TGTGCCAGTAAGGCGCAGACAGGGAACCCTTATCAGCCCCAGCATTTT
>TRBJ1-3|.|18|.|TRBV21-1
CASSKKGWIGGSGNTIYF
TGTGCCAGCAGCAAAAAAGGGTGGATAGGGGGCTCTGGAAACACCATATATTTT
>TRBJ1-5|TRBD1|16|.|TRBV15
CATSRDLGQGGQPQHF
TGTGCCACCAGCAGAGACTTGGGACAGGGTGGTCAGCCCCAGCATTTT
>TRBJ2-7|.|15|.|TRBV3-1/TRBV3-2
CASSPRVSGSYEQYF
TGTGCCAGCAGCCCCAGGGTTTCGGGTTCCTACGAGCAGTACTTC
>TRBJ1-2|.|15|.|TRBV2
CASRSGDGANYGYTF
TGTGCCAGCAGATCGGGGGACGGAGCTAACTATGGCTACACCTTC
>TRBJ2-7|TRBD1|14|.|TRBV5-1
CASSPWTGGSEQYF
TGCGCCAGCAGTCCCTGGACAGGCGGATCCGAGCAGTACTTC
>TRBJ2-5|.|13|.|TRBV7-2
CASSPAAALTQYF
TGTGCCAGCAGCCCCGCGGCCGCCTTAACCCAGTACTTC
>TRBJ2-1|.|15|.|TRBV7-6
CASSLEQGVNNEQFF
TGTGCCAGCAGCTTAGAACAGGGAGTAAACAATGAGCAGTTCTTC
>TRBJ2-7|.|13|once|TRBV5-8
CASSAPHFYEQYF
TGTGCCAGCTCCGCCCCCCACTTCTACGAGCAGTACTTC
>TRBJ2-3|.|13|.|TRBV11-2
CASTYRVEDTQYF
TGTGCCAGCACTTACAGGGTTGAAGATACGCAGTATTTT
>TRBJ2-7|TRBD1|14|.|TRBV5-1
CASSSTGGPYEQYF
TGCGCCAGCAGCTCTACAGGGGGCCCCTACGAGCAGTACTTC
>TRBJ1-2|TRBD1|17|.|TRBV5-6
CASSLDGTGGARYGYTF
TGTGCCAGCAGCTTGGACGGGACAGGGGGCGCGAGGTATGGCTACACCTTC
>TRBJ2-3|.|14|.|TRBV7-2
CASSRVEGADTQYF
TGTGCCAGCAGCCGCGTAGAGGGGGCAGATACGCAGTATTTT
>TRBJ2-1|.|15|.|TRBV6-4
CASSDTSGSYNEQFF
TGTGCCAGCAGCGATACTAGTGGTTCCTACAATGAGCAGTTCTTC
>TRBJ2-7|.|14|once|TRBV7-2
CASSLFQGSGEQYF
TGTGCCAGCAGCTTATTTCAGGGCTCTGGGGAGCAGTACTTC